Below are 22 T cell receptor beta chains sequenced from a single sample in a study of T cells in Graves' hyperthyroidism and ophthalmopathy. The investigators amplified TCR beta CDR3 regions from RNA transcripts. First-round RT-PCR targeting the TCR CDR3 was performed with the HTBI primer set. One entry per CDR3 protein results from TCRdb running MiXCR on the multiplex PCR reads. The sample records fewer than 400,000 distinct CDR3 sequences, less than 20% being singletons. The sequencing sample was made of blood. Receptor source: a young woman with Graves' hyperthyroidism that later progressed to Graves' ophthalmopathy.

Many counts were recorded for this clonotype. The chain joins TRBV12-3 or TRBV12-4 to TRBJ2-1, with unresolved D. V was cut by 3 bases and J by 5 bases, with 8 bases left in between. This CDR3 contains 13 residues. CDR3 nucleotides: TGTGCCAGCAGTTTCAGCTCGGACAATGAGCAGTTCTTC. It is translated as CASSFSSDNEQFF.

This CDR3 is CASSVVSVSSYNEQYF. The DNA of the CDR3 is TGTGCCAGCAGCGTAGTGTCGGTTAGCTCCTACAATGAGCAGTACTTC. The gene calls are TRBV9 and TRBJ2-1; D gene uncertain. The end of the DNA is better explained by TRBJ2-7, so the J call may be wrong. From germline, CDR1 is SGDLS and CDR2 YYNGEE. The CDR3 totals 16 residues.

J is TRBJ1-1 and V is TRBV19, with 7 bases aligning to TRBD1. Germline assignment: CDR1 LNHDA and CDR2 SQIVND (reference sequence). V trimming: 7 bases; J trimming: 5 bases; junction bases outside the gene matches: 10. This CDR3 spans 14 amino acids. The CDR3: CASTFVDRETEAFF. CDR3 DNA sequence: TGTGCCAGTACCTTCGTTGACAGGGAGACTGAAGCTTTCTTT.

This clonotype was recorded many times. The chain is built from TRBV29-1 and TRBJ1-2; the match to TRBD1 covers 8 bases. Unmatched junction bases numbered 8, after V lost 2 bases and J lost 3 bases. Per germline, CDR1 SQVTM and CDR2 ANQGSEA. The CDR3 is 15 amino acids. CDR3 nucleotides: TGCAGCGTTGAACAAGGACAGGGACGAGACTATGGCTACACCTTC. It specifies CSVEQGQGRDYGYTF.

There are many counts of this clonotype. This chain joins TRBV6-1 and TRBJ1-6; D is perhaps TRBD1 (6 bases). V was clipped by 1 base and J by 7 bases, with 14 bases between them. The CDR3 length is 16 residues. Germline V gene sequence: CDR1 MNHNS, CDR2 SASEGT. Here the CDR3 DNA reads TGTGCCAGCAGTGAAGACAGGGCGACGCGCAATTCACCCCTCCACTTT. It specifies CASSEDRATRNSPLHF.

This clonotype was detected many times. The chain uses TRBV3-1 and TRBJ2-7; TRBD1 is a possible D gene (7 bases). This CDR3 is 12 amino acids long. The germline gives CDR1 LGHDT, CDR2 YNNKEL (reference sequence). V lost 5 bases, J lost 9 bases, and 14 bases lay in between. CDR3 nucleotides: TGTGCCAGCAGCACAGGGGACGGGAGGCAGTACTTC. The encoded protein is CASSTGDGRQYF.

To note about this clonotype: This may be a read error, as it is one base from a much larger clone. This chain joins TRBV5-6 and TRBJ2-7; D remains ambiguous. CDR1 and CDR2 from the germline V gene are SGHDT and YYEEEE. This CDR3 is 14 amino acids long. DNA for the CDR3: TGTGCCAGCAGCTTGGGGGTAGGTAGGTACGAGCGGTACTTC. It encodes CASSLGVGRYERYF.

Comments on this clonotype: With a much larger clone just one base away, this may be a read error. DNA of the CDR3: TGTGCCAGCAGTCCGCGGACAGGGAGGTACGAGCAGTTCTTC. Its protein product is CASSPRTGRYEQFF. The V and J genes are TRBV6-2 or TRBV6-3 and TRBJ2-7, with 8 positions matching TRBD1. The last part of the DNA fits TRBJ2-1 better; the J call may be wrong. This CDR3 is built from 14 residues. In germline, CDR1 is MNHEY, CDR2 SVGEGT.

The chain couples TRBV20-1 to TRBJ2-2, with D tentatively TRBD1 or TRBD2 (5 bases each). V was clipped by 3 bases and J by 4 bases, with 12 bases between them. This CDR3 spans 14 amino acids. Germline lookup yields CDR1 DFQATT and CDR2 SNEGSKA (reference sequence). CDR3 bases: TGCAGTGCTAGCCGGGACGGTGGCACCGGGGAGCTGTTTTTT. It yields the protein CSASRDGGTGELFF.

This clonotype has only a few counts. This chain uses TRBV9 with TRBJ2-7; the D is unclear. The CDR3 spans 14 residues. The V and J ends lost 2 bases and 0 bases respectively, with 9 bases between them. Germline V gives CDR1 SGDLS, CDR2 YYNGEE. In DNA form, the CDR3 reads TGTGCCAGCAGCGTCCTAGTGAGCTCCTACGAGCAGTACTTC. This encodes CASSVLVSSYEQYF.

Details on this clonotype: This may arise from a read error, as a much more abundant clone is one base away. The V and J genes are TRBV11-2 and TRBJ2-7; possible D gene TRBD2, 6 bases. Germline CDR1 reads SGHAT; CDR2 reads FQNNGV. The CDR3 runs 13 residues. The CDR3 here is CASSAWRGYEPYF. CDR3 nucleotide sequence: TGTGCCAGCAGCGCGTGGCGGGGTTACGAGCCGTACTTC.

This chain joins TRBV7-9 and TRBJ2-7, with TRBD1 matching over 9 bases. V lost 2 bases and J lost 5; bases outside the gene matches: 7. Germline V gives CDR1 SEHNR, CDR2 FQNEAQ (reference sequence). There are 15 residues in the CDR3. The CDR3 bases are TGTGCCAGCAGCTTATCGTGGGACAGGGCCCACGAGCAGTACTTC. Translating gives CASSLSWDRAHEQYF.

A note on this clonotype: A much larger clonotype is one base distant, so this may be a read error. The chain has TRBV20-1 and TRBJ2-5; 11 bases agree with TRBD2. Germline values: CDR1 DFQATT, CDR2 SNEGSKA (reference sequence). This CDR3 comprises 16 residues. The CDR3 region has the DNA TGCAGTGCTAGGGTTAGCGGGAGGGCCCACCAAGAGACCCGGTACTTC. Its translation is CSARVSGRAHQETRYF.

This clonotype has at least ten counts. The J gene is TRBJ2-3, the V gene TRBV18; maybe TRBD1 (5 bases). Germline V gene data show CDR1 as KGHSH and CDR2 as LQKENI. The CDR3 has 16 amino acids. With 1 base removed from V and 0 bases from J, the gap between germline ends came to 11 bases. CDR3 sequence: CASSPRQRTSTDTQYF. The DNA of the CDR3 is TGTGCCAGCTCACCACGACAGCGTACTAGCACAGATACGCAGTATTTT. The variable domain in full, with the rest retrieved from reference TRBV18 and TRBJ2-3, is NAGVMQNPRHLVRRRGQEARLRCSPMKGHSHVYWYRQLPEEGLKFMVYLQKENIIDESGMPKERFSAEFPKEGPSILRIQQVVRGDSAAYFCASSPRQRTSTDTQYFGPGTRLTVL.

This clonotype was counted ten times or more. J is TRBJ2-7 and V is TRBV7-8; the match to TRBD1 covers 9 bases. V lost 2 bases and J lost 4; bases outside the gene matches: 3. There are 14 residues in the CDR3. CDR1 is SGHVS and CDR2 is FQNEAQ in the germline V gene. The CDR3 here is CASSLRGTGYEQYF. CDR3 sequence (DNA): TGTGCCAGCAGCTTAAGAGGGACAGGGTACGAGCAGTACTTC.

This clonotype has just a few counts. The chain has TRBV6-1 and TRBJ1-5; D gene unclear. The CDR3 is made up of 13 amino acids. Deletions cut 10 bases from V and 4 bases from J, with 14 bases between. Germline loops: CDR1 MNHNS, CDR2 SASEGT. The CDR3 DNA follows: TGTGCCACCCCTCACACGGCTAATCAGCCCCAGCATTTT. Protein product: CATPHTANQPQHF.

This clonotype was seen ten or more times. The V gene is TRBV28, the J gene TRBJ1-1; 10 nucleotides line up with TRBD1. Germline CDR1 and CDR2: MDHEN and SYDVKM. With V trimmed by 7 bases and J by 6 bases, 8 bases remained unmatched. The CDR3 has 14 amino acids. CDR3 DNA: TGTGCCAGCATGATTATGGGGACAGGGGCTGAAGCTTTCTTT. This sequence encodes CASMIMGTGAEAFF.

The V gene is TRBV7-9, the J gene TRBJ2-1, with 11 nucleotides matching TRBD2. Germline V CDR1 and CDR2: SEHNR, FQNEAQ (reference sequence). The CDR3 covers 17 residues. V was clipped by 5 bases and J by 3 bases; unmatched bases: 9. This CDR3 is CASSPTGLAGNYNEQFF. CDR3 coding DNA: TGTGCCAGCAGCCCGACTGGACTAGCGGGTAACTACAATGAGCAGTTCTTC.

This clonotype has a handful of counts. The chain recombines TRBV25-1 with TRBJ1-5; D ambiguous. Looked up from germline, CDR1 is MGHDK and CDR2 is SYGVNS. Trimming pared 3 bases from V and 9 bases from J, leaving 6 bases between. This CDR3 spans 11 amino acids. The CDR3 loop reads CASSDFGPQHF. The CDR3 coding sequence is TGTGCCAGCAGTGATTTCGGGCCCCAGCATTTT.

This clonotype was recorded many times. This chain joins TRBV12-3 or TRBV12-4 and TRBJ1-4, with TRBD1 identical over 8 bases. The trim removed 3 bases at V and 2 bases at J, leaving 5 bases unmatched. The CDR3 has 16 amino acids. Here the CDR3 DNA reads TGTGCCAGCAGTTTCCGGACAGGGCCTACTAATGAAAAACTGTTTTTT. Protein product: CASSFRTGPTNEKLFF.

This sequence joins TRBV4-1 and TRBJ2-1; 9 nucleotides align to TRBD2. CDR3 length equals 17 residues. Germline lookup yields CDR1 MGHRA and CDR2 YSYEKL. The ends lost 4 bases at V and 7 bases at J; junction bases unmatched: 14. The CDR3 sequence is CASSLSLAGVGGNEQFF. CDR3 nucleotides: TGCGCCAGCAGCCTTTCCTTAGCGGGAGTGGGAGGGAATGAGCAGTTCTTC.

This clonotype has at least ten counts. The chain employs TRBV28 and TRBJ1-5; 7 nucleotides align to TRBD1. This CDR3 spans 15 amino acids. CDR1 is MDHEN and CDR2 is SYDVKM in the germline V gene. Trimming removed 5 bases from V and 5 bases from J; junction bases left unmatched: 9. In DNA, the CDR3 is TGTGCCAGCAGTCGCGGACAGGTGGCCCATCAGCCCCAGCATTTT. Translated, it gives CASSRGQVAHQPQHF.